This T cell receptor beta chain was recovered during a study of OX40 agonist ivuxolimab in advanced cancers. Turning to the study itself: The treatment was a fully human IgG2 OX40 agonist, ivuxolimab.

Clones were read by immunoSEQ multiplex PCR, and TCRdb kept only the in-frame ones, dropping some. This sample has about 82,000 clones, with less than 85% found just once. Regarding the study as a whole: In the 0.1 to 3.0 mg/kg range, CD4+ and CD8+ blood T cells had expanded clonally by week 6.

Researchers took blood at baseline, on cycle 4 day 1, and on cycle 7 day 1. With respect to this clone: Its antigen is as yet unknown.

Sequenced material: CD4+ or CD8+ T cells sorted from blood, taken in a trial of the OX40 agonist ivuxolimab. This receptor was obtained from an adult with an advanced solid tumor such as melanoma, head and neck, liver or kidney cancer.

The CDR3 loop reads CSPKTGVEQFF. CDR3 coding DNA: TGCAGCCCAAAGACAGGGGTTGAGCAGTTCTTC. The V call is TRBV29-1, the J call TRBJ2-1; TRBD1 aligns across 8 bases. CDR3 length: 11 amino acids. V lost 8 bases and J lost 9; bases outside the gene matches: 6. Germline V gives CDR1 SQVTM, CDR2 ANQGSEA.